These 16 T cell receptor beta chains originate from one sample sequenced in a study of early T cells in non-severe SARS-CoV-2 infection. TCRdb re-derived calls from the 5' RACE reads in MiXCR, one entry per CDR3 protein. This sample has 70,000 or so distinct CDR3 sequences, with under 15% found just once. The sequenced sample was whole blood. The receptor source for this set is an adult who was a healthcare worker with PCR-confirmed SARS-CoV-2 infection or an uninfected control (not recorded which).

This chain connects TRBV6-5 to TRBJ2-4; D possibly corresponds to TRBD1 (6 bases). The CDR3 spans 13 residues. V was pared by 6 bases and J by 15 bases, with 21 bases between. Germline CDR1 reads MNHEY; CDR2 reads SVGAGI. CDR3 bases: TGTGCCAGCAGACCGTATCGGACAGCGTTTTCGTACTTC. It is translated as CASRPYRTAFSYF.

Many counts were recorded for this clonotype. The gene calls are TRBV6-4 and TRBJ2-6; D could derive from TRBD1 or TRBD2 (6 bases each). V shed 8 bases and J shed 3 bases, with 14 bases lying between them. Germline lookup yields CDR1 MRHNA and CDR2 SNTAGT. The length of the CDR3 is 15 residues. This CDR3 reads CASGGGQGGANVLTF. The CDR3 nucleotides read TGTGCCAGCGGAGGGGGGCAAGGTGGGGCCAACGTCCTGACTTTC.

At least ten counts were recorded for this clonotype. The chain carries TRBV6-2 or TRBV6-3 and TRBJ2-5, with 7 bases identical to TRBD2. Germline values: CDR1 MNHEY, CDR2 SVGEGT. After removal of 6 bases from V and 5 bases from J, the junction contained 15 bases not matched to a gene. The CDR3 has 16 residues. The CDR3 is CASSYEWTRGIETQYF. The CDR3 DNA is TGTGCCAGCAGCTACGAATGGACTAGAGGGATTGAGACCCAGTACTTC.

This clonotype was seen at least ten times. This chain uses TRBV18 with TRBJ1-5, with D perhaps TRBD1 (5 bases). CDR1 and CDR2 from the germline V gene are KGHSH and LQKENI. V gave up 6 bases and J gave up 6 bases, with 12 bases separating them. The CDR3 consists of 13 residues. The CDR3 sequence is CASSSGEGQPQHF. The CDR3 DNA reads as TGTGCCAGCTCCTCGGGGGAAGGTCAGCCCCAGCATTTT.

This clonotype was detected many times. This chain links TRBV2 with TRBJ2-7; the D call may be TRBD1 or TRBD2 (6 bases each). V lost 7 bases to trimming and J lost 2 bases, with 9 bases between them. CDR3 size: 12 residues. In germline, CDR1 is SNHLY, CDR2 FYNNEI. The CDR3 region has the DNA TGTGCCAGCAAGAGGGGGGCCTACGAGCAGTACTTC. Encoded protein: CASKRGAYEQYF.

This clonotype was seen many times. This sequence joins TRBV7-6 and TRBJ2-7; 10 bases fit TRBD1. Trimming took 5 bases from V and 11 from J; bases not matched to a gene: 15. The CDR3 is 15 amino acids. Germline V gene lookup returns CDR1 SGHVS and CDR2 FNYEAQ. The CDR3 is CASSPSPRDRGQEYF. The CDR3 DNA sequence: TGTGCCAGCAGCCCCTCACCGAGGGACAGGGGCCAAGAGTACTTC.

Ten or more counts support this clonotype. The chain recombines TRBV24-1 with TRBJ2-2; D is ambiguous. V was clipped by 9 bases and J by 2 bases, with 9 bases between them. The CDR3 consists of 13 residues. Germline CDR1 and CDR2: KGHDR and SFDVKD. As DNA, the CDR3 is TGTGCCACCCTGCGCACCAACACCGGGGAGCTGTTTTTT. Translating it yields CATLRTNTGELFF.

V and J are TRBV10-3 and TRBJ1-6; 9 bases line up with TRBD1. Losses at the gene ends were 10 bases for V and 8 bases for J; bases not matched to a gene: 6. The V gene's germline CDR1 is ENHRY and CDR2 SYGVKD. This CDR3 is 13 amino acids long. The DNA of the CDR3 is TGTGCCACCGCGGGACAGGGTGATTCACCCCTCCACTTT. This codes for CATAGQGDSPLHF.

A word on this clonotype: It may be a read error: a sequence one base away is much more abundant. V is TRBV28 and J is TRBJ2-7; the D is unclear. This CDR3 comprises 12 residues. Per germline, CDR1 MDHEN and CDR2 SYDVKM. CDR3 sequence: CASSLTSFEQYF. In nucleotides, the CDR3 is TGTGCCAGCAGTTTAACATCCTTCGAGCAGTACTTC.

The J gene is TRBJ1-5, the V gene TRBV5-1; possibly TRBD1 for D (6 bases). The germline V gene has CDR1 SGHRS and CDR2 YFSETQ. The CDR3 runs 15 residues. Deletions cut 0 bases from V and 4 bases from J, with 11 bases between. The CDR3 here is CASSLAPDRNQPQHF. The CDR3 coding sequence is TGCGCCAGCAGCTTGGCCCCGGACAGAAATCAGCCCCAGCATTTT. The full variable domain, in which reference TRBV5-1 and TRBJ1-5 provide the parts outside the CDR3, is KAGVTQTPRYLIKTRGQQVTLSCSPISGHRSVSWYQQTPGQGLQFLFEYFSETQRNKGNFPGRFSGRQFSNSRSEMNVSTLELGDSALYLCASSLAPDRNQPQHFGDGTRLSIL.

This clonotype occurred a few times. The gene calls are TRBV29-1 and TRBJ2-7; D is uncertain. Deletions cut 1 base from V and 7 bases from J, with 14 bases between. The CDR3 covers 13 residues. The V gene's germline CDR1 is SQVTM and CDR2 ANQGSEA. The CDR3 DNA reads TGCAGCGTTGAAGCGGAAACAAGGCCGGAGCAGTACTTC. This gives the protein CSVEAETRPEQYF.

Written as DNA, the CDR3 is TGTGCCAGCAGTTTCCGGGACAGGGACTCCTACGAGCAGTACTTC. Its translation is CASSFRDRDSYEQYF. The rearrangement uses TRBV28 and TRBJ2-7, with TRBD1 matching 9 bases. Germline V gene sequence: CDR1 MDHEN, CDR2 SYDVKM. Trimming removed 3 bases from V and 0 bases from J; junction bases left unmatched: 3. The CDR3 extends over 15 amino acids.

This clonotype was recorded at least ten times. The chain carries TRBV5-1 and TRBJ2-2; 9 nucleotides agree with TRBD1. Unmatched junction bases numbered 5, after V lost 0 bases and J lost 5 bases. Germline CDR1 is SGHRS and CDR2 is YFSETQ. The CDR3 runs 16 residues. The CDR3 is CASSLAVGTGTGELFF. CDR3 bases: TGCGCCAGCAGCTTGGCCGTGGGGACAGGGACCGGGGAGCTGTTTTTT.

This clonotype was counted at least ten times. The rearrangement links TRBV24-1 to TRBJ2-1; 7 bases align to TRBD2. This CDR3 has 20 amino acids. J gave up 8 bases and V 4 bases, and 25 bases lay outside the gene matches. The germline CDR1 and CDR2 sequences are KGHDR and SFDVKD. The CDR3 coding sequence is TGTGCCACCAGTGACCCAAGTTACACGGAGCCGGGAGGAACTTGGGATGAGCAGTTCTTC. Protein sequence: CATSDPSYTEPGGTWDEQFF.

This clonotype appeared many times. V is TRBV7-2 and J is TRBJ2-7; tentative D call: TRBD2 (5 bases). The CDR3 extends over 16 amino acids. V dropped 0 bases and J dropped 5 bases, with 17 bases sitting between them. The germline gives CDR1 SGHTA, CDR2 FQGNSA. CDR3 protein: CASSLAGTSQFHEQYF. The CDR3, as DNA: TGTGCCAGCAGCTTAGCCGGAACTAGTCAGTTCCACGAGCAGTACTTC.

This clonotype was counted at least ten times. The CDR3, as DNA: TGTGCCAGCAGTGAATTGGGTTGGGGGCGCGGGATTAACGAGCAGTACTTC. Its translation is CASSELGWGRGINEQYF. The chain links TRBV2 to TRBJ2-7; D tentatively reads TRBD1 or TRBD2 (6 bases each). The V gene lost 2 bases and the J gene lost 5 bases, with 22 bases spanning the gap. Germline V CDR1 and CDR2: SNHLY, FYNNEI. The CDR3 covers 17 residues.